The 21 T cell receptor beta chains below all came from one sample that was sequenced in a study of T cells and Merkel cell carcinoma outcomes. The assay was immunoSEQ multiplex PCR, and TCRdb's table has in-frame clones only and misses some. Found here are about 15,000 clones, roughly 79% of them singletons; the top ten hold 7% to 9%. The sequencing sample was made of tumor tissue from Merkel cell carcinoma. The receptor set was obtained from a human donor with Merkel cell carcinoma.

The V and J genes are TRBV7-2 and TRBJ2-5; 8 bases are a match to TRBD1. Unmatched junction bases numbered 6, after V lost 2 bases and J lost 1 base. The germline gives CDR1 SGHTA, CDR2 FQGNSA. The length of the CDR3 is 16 residues. The CDR3 sequence is CASSLLGTGRQETQYF. The CDR3 DNA reads TGTGCCAGCAGCTTACTTGGGACAGGCCGCCAAGAGACCCAGTACTTC.

V gene TRBV6-5 combines with J gene TRBJ1-1, with 7 bases fitting TRBD1. The junction had 9 bases not matched to a gene; V was cut back by 6 bases and J by 5 bases. This CDR3 is 14 amino acids long. Germline values: CDR1 MNHEY, CDR2 SVGAGI. The CDR3 region has the DNA TGTGCCAGCAGCCTGGGCCCAGGGGGTACTGAAGCTTTCTTT. Its translation is CASSLGPGGTEAFF.

The chain uses TRBV6-6 and TRBJ2-7; 7 bases are shared with TRBD2. Germline CDR1 reads MNHNY; CDR2 reads SVGAGI (reference sequence). The CDR3 is 13 amino acids. The V and J ends lost 8 bases and 2 bases, in that order; junction bases with no gene match: 6. For the CDR3, the DNA is TGTGCCAGCCTTGCTAGCGGTACCTACGAGCAGTACTTC. Its protein is CASLASGTYEQYF.

A note on this clone: An end of the junction does not agree with germline; a read error may underlie this. The chain joins TRBV6-1 to TRBJ1-5, with a tentative D call TRBD1 (5 bases). The CDR3 loop spans 14 amino acids. Germline CDR1 reads MNHNS; CDR2 reads SASEGT. The DNA of the CDR3 is TGTGCCGGCAGCTCCGGGGCTGGCAATCAGCCCCAGCATTTT. Translating gives CAGSSGAGNQPQHF.

The CDR3 region has the DNA TGTGCCAGCAGCCGAGGATCAGGTTCACCCCTCCACTTT. It yields the protein CASSRGSGSPLHF. The V call is TRBV7-9, the J call TRBJ1-6; D is unresolved. CDR3 size: 13 residues. Germline V gives CDR1 SEHNR, CDR2 FQNEAQ (reference sequence). Trimming shortened V by 5 bases and J by 9 bases, and 11 bases separated the two germline ends.

This clone was observed a few times. The rearrangement uses TRBV5-1 and TRBJ2-5; D may match TRBD1 or TRBD2 (5 bases each). The CDR3 extends over 14 amino acids. V was clipped by 6 bases and J by 1 base, with 13 bases between them. The germline CDR1 and CDR2 sequences are SGHRS and YFSETQ. The CDR3 region is CASKGSGGQETQYF. As DNA, the CDR3 is TGCGCCAGCAAGGGGTCTGGAGGCCAAGAGACCCAGTACTTC.

The rearrangement uses TRBV7-6 and TRBJ2-7; TRBD2 matches 8 bases. The junction had 12 bases not matched to a gene; V was cut back by 5 bases and J by 6 bases. In germline, CDR1 is SGHVS, CDR2 FNYEAQ. The CDR3 runs to 15 residues. As DNA, the CDR3 is TGTGCCAGCAGCGGAAGCGGGAGTTTTCTCTCCGAGCAGTACTTC. It codes for CASSGSGSFLSEQYF. Together with reference TRBV7-6 and TRBJ2-7, the CDR3 gives the full variable domain: GAGVSQSPRYKVTKRGQDVALRCDPISGHVSLYWYRQALGQGPEFLTYFNYEAQQDKSGLPNDRFSAERPEGSISTLTIQRTEQRDSAMYRCASSGSGSFLSEQYFGPGTRLTVT.

This clone has more than one count but fewer than ten. The genes are TRBV28 and TRBJ1-2; 8 nucleotides match TRBD1. The CDR3 is made up of 12 amino acids. The junction had 3 bases not matched to a gene; V was cut back by 8 bases and J by 4 bases. Germline-derived CDR1 and CDR2 are MDHEN and SYDVKM. In nucleotides, the CDR3 is TGTGCCAGCTCAGGACAGGGCTATGGCTACACCTTC. Encoded protein: CASSGQGYGYTF.

The J gene is TRBJ2-5, the V gene TRBV5-1, with TRBD2 matching 12 bases. Germline lookup yields CDR1 SGHRS and CDR2 YFSETQ. The CDR3 loop spans 15 amino acids. V shed 0 bases and J 3 bases; nucleotides not matched to a gene: 0. As DNA, the CDR3 is TGCGCCAGCAGCTTGGGACTAGCGGGAGAAGAGACCCAGTACTTC. Its protein is CASSLGLAGEETQYF.

The V and J genes are TRBV19 and TRBJ1-4, with a tentative D call TRBD1 (5 bases). In germline, CDR1 is LNHDA, CDR2 SQIVND (reference sequence). CDR3 length: 14 residues. V lost 5 bases and J 8 bases, leaving 15 bases between the germline ends. Written as DNA, the CDR3 is TGTGCCAGTAGTCACAGGCCCGGGTCCGAAAAACTGTTTTTT. This gives the protein CASSHRPGSEKLFF.

J is TRBJ2-3 and V is TRBV10-2; D is unclear. Germline lookup yields CDR1 WSHSY and CDR2 SAAADI. The CDR3 is 12 amino acids. The germline V and J ends were trimmed by 0 bases and 5 bases, with 3 bases remaining between them. The CDR3 is CASSESRDTQYF. In DNA, the CDR3 is TGCGCCAGCAGTGAGTCGAGAGATACGCAGTATTTT.

V and J are TRBV5-3 and TRBJ1-1; D is undetermined. TRBV5-3 is known as an ORF, though its function is uncertain. V was pared by 4 bases and J by 4 bases, with 8 bases between. The CDR3 loop spans 12 amino acids. The CDR3 loop is CARSAPGTEAFF. CDR3 in DNA: TGTGCCAGAAGCGCCCCGGGCACTGAAGCTTTCTTT.

The chain uses TRBV28 and TRBJ2-5; 8 bases are a match to TRBD2. Looked up from germline, CDR1 is MDHEN and CDR2 is SYDVKM. The CDR3 is 13 residues long. CDR3 coding DNA: TGTACGTCCCGTGACAGCGGGGGAGAGACCCAGTACTTC. Translation gives CTSRDSGGETQYF. The full variable domain, with the rest looked up from reference TRBV28 and TRBJ2-5, is DVKVTQSSRYLVKRTGEKVFLECVQDMDHENMFWYRQDPGLGLRLIYFSYDVKMKEKGDIPEGYSVSREKKERFSLILESASTNQTSMYLCTSRDSGGETQYFGPGTRLLVL.

With respect to this clone: Germline and junction disagree at one end, which may indicate a read error. The rearrangement joins TRBV27 to TRBJ1-5; 7 nucleotides align to TRBD1. There are 16 residues in the CDR3. CDR1 and CDR2 (germline): MNHEY, SMNVEV (reference sequence). This CDR3 is CVSSLVTDRGNQPQHF. The CDR3 DNA reads as TGTGTCAGCAGTTTAGTAACCGACAGGGGCAATCAGCCCCAGCATTTT.

This clone has a single count. The V and J genes are TRBV5-1 and TRBJ2-7; D possibly matches TRBD1 or TRBD2 (5 bases each). The CDR3 length is 14 residues. Trimming took 6 bases from V and 2 from J, leaving 15 bases between them. Germline CDR1 reads SGHRS; CDR2 reads YFSETQ. The CDR3 here is CASKGDQTPYEQYF. The CDR3 DNA sequence: TGCGCCAGCAAAGGGGACCAAACCCCCTACGAGCAGTACTTC.

The chain employs TRBV11-2 and TRBJ2-3, with D possibly matching TRBD1 (6 bases). Germline V gene lookup returns CDR1 SGHAT and CDR2 FQNNGV. V was shortened by 0 bases and J by 4 bases, with 11 bases between the two germline ends. This CDR3 has 15 amino acids. The CDR3 sequence is CASSLDRGRADTQYF. CDR3 coding DNA: TGTGCCAGCAGCTTAGACAGGGGCAGGGCAGATACGCAGTATTTT.

The CDR3 nucleotides are TGTGCCAGCAGAGCAAAGCCACAGGGAGATACGCAGTATTTT. Protein product: CASRAKPQGDTQYF. J is TRBJ2-3 and V is TRBV5-4; the D gene is possibly TRBD1 (6 bases). The germline CDR1 and CDR2 sequences are SGHNT and YYREEE (reference sequence). This CDR3 has 14 residues. The germline V and J ends were trimmed by 5 bases and 5 bases, with 15 bases remaining between them.

This chain connects TRBV10-3 to TRBJ1-1; possible D gene TRBD1, 6 bases. Germline CDR1 reads ENHRY; CDR2 reads SYGVKD. V was clipped by 6 bases and J by 11 bases, with 25 bases between them. This CDR3 spans 15 amino acids. The CDR3 sequence: CAIRSSGEGVGEAFF. CDR3 sequence (DNA): TGTGCCATCAGGAGCTCAGGGGAGGGTGTGGGGGAGGCTTTCTTT.

This rearrangement joins TRBV20-1 to TRBJ2-1, with D unclear. Germline V lookup: CDR1 DFQATT, CDR2 SNEGSKA (reference sequence). The V and J ends lost 5 bases and 1 base respectively, with 3 bases between them. The CDR3 runs 11 residues. DNA for the CDR3: TGCAGTGCTGGTTCCTACAATGAGCAGTTCTTC. Its translation: CSAGSYNEQFF.

This chain uses TRBV6-1 with TRBJ1-6, with a tentative D call TRBD1 (5 bases). Germline V CDR1 and CDR2: MNHNS, SASEGT. This CDR3 spans 15 amino acids. V was trimmed by 4 bases and J by 8 bases, leaving 15 bases between them. As DNA, the CDR3 is TGTGCCAGCAGTGGACCCAGGGCGATGGATTCACCCCTCCACTTT. Residues: CASSGPRAMDSPLHF.

This chain connects TRBV7-9 to TRBJ2-3; either TRBD1 or TRBD2 may supply D (6 bases each). Germline-derived CDR1 and CDR2 are SEHNR and FQNEAQ (reference sequence). The CDR3 extends over 17 amino acids. Trimming shortened V by 3 bases and J by 5 bases, and 21 bases separated the two germline ends. CDR3 amino acids: CASSFFRDPRGGDTQYF. Here the CDR3 DNA reads TGTGCCAGCAGCTTCTTCCGGGACCCCAGGGGAGGAGATACGCAGTATTTT.